This is a list of T cell receptor beta chains from one sample in a study of blood T cell repertoires in COVID-19. TCRdb's table, derived via immunoSEQ multiplex PCR, lists solely in-frame clones and lacks some. This sample has roughly 700,000 clones, with just under 90% found just once. Material for sequencing was peripheral blood. The receptors were sampled from a woman younger than 30 with acute or convalescent COVID-19. CDR3s include the opening cysteine and the closing phenylalanine or tryptophan. A D gene is named only where the DNA matches it firmly. Clone size is shown for a subset of rows, as once, few, many or a class of expanded clone.

v_gene	j_gene	d_gene	abundance	CDR3aa	CDR3nt
TRBV9	TRBJ2-2	TRBD2	once	CASSVASSGGPLNTGELFF	TGTGCCAGCAGCGTAGCTTCAAGCGGGGGGCCCTTGAACACCGGGGAGCTGTTTTTT
TRBV4-3	TRBJ2-7	-	-	CASSPNQGGRLAQYF	TGCGCCAGCAGCCCGAACCAGGGGGGACGGCTGGCGCAGTACTTC
TRBV7-3	TRBJ2-6	-	-	CASSLLGGVSGANVLTF	TGTGCCAGCAGCTTATTGGGGGGAGTCTCTGGGGCCAACGTCCTGACTTTC
TRBV4-3	TRBJ2-2	TRBD1	-	CASSQNTGVTGELFF	TGCGCCAGCAGCCAGAATACAGGGGTTACCGGGGAGCTGTTTTTT
TRBV7-9	TRBJ1-2	TRBD1	-	CASSYQGAAFGYTF	TGTGCCAGCAGCTACCAGGGGGCCGCTTTTGGCTACACCTTC
TRBV7-9	TRBJ1-6	-	-	CASSLARSSYNSPLHF	TGTGCCAGCAGCCTGGCCCGGAGCTCCTATAATTCACCCCTCCACTTT
TRBV6-5	TRBJ1-1	-	-	CASSYSAGAYTEAFF	TGTGCCAGCAGTTACTCCGCGGGGGCGTACACTGAAGCTTTCTTT
TRBV7-6	TRBJ1-1	-	once	CASSRGIRTEAFF	TGTGCCAGCAGCAGGGGCATAAGGACTGAAGCTTTCTTT
TRBV13	TRBJ2-7	TRBD2	-	CASGTSSYEQYF	TGTGCCAGCGGGACTAGCTCCTACGAGCAGTACTTC
TRBV4-1	TRBJ1-2	-	-	CASSQGRRWGYTF	TGCGCCAGCAGCCAAGGTCGCCGGTGGGGCTACACCTTC
TRBV19	TRBJ1-4	-	-	CASSGLATNEKLFF	TGTGCCAGTAGTGGACTTGCAACTAATGAAAAACTGTTTTTT
TRBV6-4	TRBJ2-3	-	few	CASSDSVGGTDTQYF	TGTGCCAGCAGTGACTCCGTAGGAGGTACAGATACGCAGTATTTT
TRBV5-3	TRBJ2-7	TRBD2	-	CARNVGGVFPWGSYEQYF	TGTGCCAGAAACGTTGGGGGGGTCTTCCCCTGGGGTTCCTACGAGCAGTACTTC
TRBV4-3	TRBJ1-1	-	-	CASRGGTFEAFF	TGCGCCAGCAGAGGGGGAACGTTTGAAGCTTTCTTT
TRBV11-2	TRBJ2-1	TRBD1	-	CASSHTTTTGDNEQFF	TGTGCCAGCAGCCACACCACGACGACAGGGGACAATGAGCAGTTCTTC
TRBV5-8	TRBJ1-1	-	-	CASSLHYRTMNTEAFF	TGTGCCAGCAGCCTACACTACAGGACCATGAACACTGAAGCTTTCTTT
TRBV5-5	TRBJ1-5	-	-	CASSLGRVFSSNQPQHF	TGTGCCAGCAGCTTGGGCAGGGTATTTAGTAGCAATCAGCCCCAGCATTTT
TRBV5-1	TRBJ2-3	-	once	CASAETPGLTDTQYF	TGCGCCAGCGCTGAAACCCCGGGACTGACAGATACGCAGTATTTT
TRBV4-3	TRBJ2-2	TRBD1	-	CASSQVVGTADTGELFF	TGCGCCAGCAGCCAAGTTGTAGGGACAGCTGACACCGGGGAGCTGTTTTTT
TRBV19	TRBJ1-4	-	-	CASSMGGPVEKLFF	TGTGCCAGTAGTATGGGGGGGCCCGTTGAAAAACTGTTTTTT
TRBV7-2	TRBJ2-5	-	-	CASSLGRPGGRETQYF	TGTGCCAGCAGCTTAGGACGCCCGGGTGGGAGAGAGACCCAGTACTTC
TRBV27	TRBJ1-2	TRBD1	-	CASRTLRQGGNYGYTF	TGTGCCAGCAGGACCCTGCGACAGGGAGGTAACTATGGCTACACCTTC
TRBV13	TRBJ2-1	-	-	CASSLGLGIAASSYNEQFF	TGTGCCAGCAGCTTAGGCCTCGGTATAGCGGCGAGCTCCTACAATGAGCAGTTCTTC
TRBV9	TRBJ2-2	-	-	CASSVEDERLGELFF	TGTGCCAGCAGCGTGGAGGACGAGAGACTCGGGGAGCTGTTTTTT
TRBV9	TRBJ1-4	-	-	CASSEGGNEKLFF	TGTGCCAGCAGCGAGGGGGGGAATGAAAAACTGTTTTTT
TRBV19	TRBJ1-1	-	-	CASSIGAGRIYTEAFF	TGTGCCAGTAGTATAGGTGCGGGGAGGATTTACACTGAAGCTTTCTTT
TRBV5-1	TRBJ1-1	TRBD1	once	CASSGTALMNTEAFF	TGCGCCAGCTCCGGGACAGCTCTCATGAACACTGAAGCTTTCTTT
TRBV5-6	TRBJ2-7	-	-	CASSWGVWAYEQYF	TGTGCCAGCAGCTGGGGGGTTTGGGCCTACGAGCAGTACTTC
TRBV7-3	TRBJ1-2	TRBD1	-	CASSLYRGHGYTF	TGTGCCAGCAGCTTATACAGGGGGCATGGCTACACCTTC
TRBV30	TRBJ1-1	-	-	CAWSGVNTEAFF	TGTGCCTGGAGTGGAGTGAACACTGAAGCTTTCTTT
TRBV21-1	TRBJ2-5	-	-	CASSNSGGAQETQYF	TGTGCCAGCAGCAACAGCGGGGGGGCCCAAGAGACCCAGTACTTC
TRBV5-6	TRBJ2-4	-	once	CASSLGGAVAKNIQYF	TGTGCCAGCAGCTTAGGAGGAGCAGTAGCCAAAAACATTCAGTACTTC
TRBV12-5	TRBJ1-2	TRBD1	few	CASGWDRDGYTF	TGTGCTAGTGGTTGGGACAGGGATGGCTACACCTTC
TRBV4-3	TRBJ2-7	TRBD1	-	CASSQGTGVYEQYF	TGCGCCAGCAGCCAAGGGACAGGCGTCTACGAGCAGTACTTC
TRBV30	TRBJ1-2	TRBD1	-	CAWSVPGQANYGYTF	TGTGCCTGGAGTGTACCCGGACAGGCTAACTATGGCTACACCTTC
TRBV2	TRBJ2-7	TRBD1	-	CASSEWGQGYEQYF	TGTGCCAGCAGTGAATGGGGACAGGGGTACGAGCAGTACTTC
TRBV3-1/TRBV3-2	TRBJ1-4	TRBD1	-	CASSPLWTGGREKLFF	TGTGCCAGCAGCCCCCTATGGACAGGGGGCCGAGAAAAACTGTTTTTT
TRBV6-5	TRBJ1-2	-	-	CASRSLGAYGYTF	TGTGCCAGCCGGTCATTGGGCGCGTATGGCTACACCTTC
TRBV19	TRBJ1-5	-	-	CASSIRGAKGQPQHF	TGTGCCAGTAGTATCCGGGGGGCAAAGGGTCAGCCCCAGCATTTT
TRBV30	TRBJ1-1	-	-	CAWSLTSNLPNTEAFF	TGTGCCTGGAGTTTAACGTCGAACCTACCGAACACTGAAGCTTTCTTT
TRBV4-1	TRBJ2-5	-	-	CASSRTLDRKQETQYF	TGCGCCAGCAGCCGAACCCTGGACAGAAAGCAAGAGACCCAGTACTTC
TRBV2	TRBJ2-1	-	-	CASTRYEQFF	TGTGCCAGCACGCGCTATGAGCAGTTCTTC
TRBV6-5	TRBJ1-2	TRBD1	-	CASSTDRQNYGYTF	TGTGCCAGCAGTACGGACAGGCAAAACTATGGCTACACCTTC
TRBV7-2	TRBJ2-1	-	-	CASSFMGVSGYNEQFF	TGTGCCAGCAGCTTCATGGGGGTCAGCGGGTACAATGAGCAGTTCTTC
TRBV24-1	TRBJ1-2	TRBD1	-	CATSARDRGGTF	TGTGCCACCAGTGCCCGCGACAGGGGGGGAACCTTC
TRBV2	TRBJ1-5	-	-	CASSEGGRPNQPQHF	TGTGCCAGCAGTGAAGGAGGCAGACCTAATCAGCCCCAGCATTTT